The text below deals with one T cell receptor beta chain. Its antigen is not known. CDR3 length equals 16 residues. Trimming took 5 bases from V and 5 from J; bases not matched to a gene: 12. Germline V lookup: CDR1 SEHNR, CDR2 FQNEAQ (reference sequence). This sample stems from a study of shared clonotypes between healthy human individuals. Deep-level running was used for the assay. This table comes from immunoSEQ multiplex PCR, and its TCRdb copy is limited to in-frame clones, with some not included. The sample holds 650,000 to 800,000 clones; 92% are singletons and the top ten take more than 20%. Regarding the study as a whole: Generation probabilities were higher for clonotypes shared across all four sorted-subset donors than for unshared ones. Sampling covered nothing but blood. Tissue TCR repertoires likely differ from those found in blood.

Naive-designated CD8 cells lacked CD45RO, were positively enriched for CCR7, and omitted terminally differentiated effector memory CD45RA+ cells. The source material was naive CD8+ T cells sorted from blood. The chain employs TRBV7-9 and TRBJ2-1, with 7 bases aligning to TRBD2. This clonotype was obtained from a man aged 25-45 years in good health. In DNA form, the CDR3 reads TGTGCCAGCAGCGAGGTGGCGGGAGATCCCCACAATGAGCAGTTCTTC. It yields the protein CASSEVAGDPHNEQFF.